The TCR beta chain under discussion was sequenced for a study of blood T cells in healthy people across ages. Findings of the study overall: Higher diversity, along with more naive CD4+ cells, distinguished long-lived donors from aged donors.

The CDR3 covers 15 residues. The V gene lost 4 bases and the J gene lost 0 bases, with 13 bases spanning the gap. Germline V gives CDR1 SEHNR, CDR2 FQNEAQ (reference sequence). A second about 7 to 12 cycle PCR used barcoded and J-beta primers. MiXCR, applied by TCRdb to the 5' RACE reads, yields one record per CDR3 protein. Of fewer than 800,000 distinct CDR3 sequences in the sample, about 52% are singletons; the top ten hold approximately 32%. Isolated PBMCs totaled at least 7 million in each sample. The sample holds a few counts of this clonotype. Its antigen is unidentified. V usage is TRBV7-9 and J usage is TRBJ2-7; possibly TRBD1 or TRBD2 for D (5 bases each). Sequenced sample: blood. The sequence came from a woman in her sixties in good health. CDR3 amino acids: CASSSGRTSSYEQYF. DNA for the CDR3: TGTGCCAGCAGCTCGGGACGGACAAGCTCCTACGAGCAGTACTTC.